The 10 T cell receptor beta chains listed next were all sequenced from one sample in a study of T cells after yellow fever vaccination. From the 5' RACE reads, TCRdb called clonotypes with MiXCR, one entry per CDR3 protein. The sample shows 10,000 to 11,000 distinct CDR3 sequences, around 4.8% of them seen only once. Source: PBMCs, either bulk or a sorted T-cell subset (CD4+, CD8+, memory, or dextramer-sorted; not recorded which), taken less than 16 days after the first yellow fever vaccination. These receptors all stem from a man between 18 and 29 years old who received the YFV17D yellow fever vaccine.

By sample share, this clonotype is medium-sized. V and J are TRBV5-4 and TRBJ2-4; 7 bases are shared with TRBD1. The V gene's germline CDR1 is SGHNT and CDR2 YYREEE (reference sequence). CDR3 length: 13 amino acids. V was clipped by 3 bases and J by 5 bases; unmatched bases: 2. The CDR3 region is CASSSGTENIQYF. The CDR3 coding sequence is TGTGCCAGCAGCTCCGGGACAGAAAACATTCAGTACTTC.

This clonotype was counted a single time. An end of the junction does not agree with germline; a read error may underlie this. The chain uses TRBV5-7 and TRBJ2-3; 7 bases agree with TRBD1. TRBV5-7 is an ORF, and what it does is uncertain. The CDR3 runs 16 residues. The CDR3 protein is CGSSLLTGALGDTQYF. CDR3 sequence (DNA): TGTGGCAGCAGCCTTCTCACAGGGGCACTGGGAGATACGCAGTATTTT.

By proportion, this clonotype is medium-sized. CDR3 nucleotide sequence: TGTGCCAGCAGCTTAGTTGGGGGAAACACCAATCAGCCCCAGCATTTT. Translated, it gives CASSLVGGNTNQPQHF. This chain joins TRBV7-2 and TRBJ1-5; D might be TRBD1 (5 bases). The CDR3 contains 16 residues. V was shortened by 1 base and J by 3 bases, with 13 bases between the two germline ends. Germline loops: CDR1 SGHTA, CDR2 FQGNSA.

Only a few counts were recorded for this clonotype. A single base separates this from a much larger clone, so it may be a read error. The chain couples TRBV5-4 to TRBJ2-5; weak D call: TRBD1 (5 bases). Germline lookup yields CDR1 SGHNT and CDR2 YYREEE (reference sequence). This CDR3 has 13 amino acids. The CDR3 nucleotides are TGTGCCAGCAGCTTCAGGGTACAAGAGGCCCAGTACTTC. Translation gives CASSFRVQEAQYF.

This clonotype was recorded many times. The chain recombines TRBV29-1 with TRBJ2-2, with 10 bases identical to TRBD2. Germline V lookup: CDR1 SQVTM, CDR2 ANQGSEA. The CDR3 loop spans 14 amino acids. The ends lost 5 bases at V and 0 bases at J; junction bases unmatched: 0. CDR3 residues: CSVTSGTNTGELFF. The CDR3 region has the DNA TGCAGCGTTACTAGCGGGACGAACACCGGGGAGCTGTTTTTT.

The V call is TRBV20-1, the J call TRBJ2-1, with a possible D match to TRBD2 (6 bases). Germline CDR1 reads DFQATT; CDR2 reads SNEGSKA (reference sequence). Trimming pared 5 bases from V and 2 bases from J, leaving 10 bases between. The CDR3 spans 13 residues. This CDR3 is CSAAGRPYNEQFF. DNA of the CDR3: TGCAGTGCTGCGGGGAGGCCCTACAATGAGCAGTTCTTC.

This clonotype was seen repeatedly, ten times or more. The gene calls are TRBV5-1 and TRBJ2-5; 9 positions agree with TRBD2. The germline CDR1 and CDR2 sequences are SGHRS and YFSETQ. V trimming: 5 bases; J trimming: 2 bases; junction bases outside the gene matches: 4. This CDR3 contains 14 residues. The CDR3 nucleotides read TGCGCCAGCAGTGGGGCGGGGGGGCAAGAGACCCAGTACTTC. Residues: CASSGAGGQETQYF.

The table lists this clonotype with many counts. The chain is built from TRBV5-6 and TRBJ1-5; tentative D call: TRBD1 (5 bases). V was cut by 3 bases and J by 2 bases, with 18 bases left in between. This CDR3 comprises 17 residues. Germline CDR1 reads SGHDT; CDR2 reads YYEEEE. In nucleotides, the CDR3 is TGTGCCAGCAGCTCAGGTGGGGGAGGCCTGGGCAATCAGCCCCAGCATTTT. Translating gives CASSSGGGGLGNQPQHF.

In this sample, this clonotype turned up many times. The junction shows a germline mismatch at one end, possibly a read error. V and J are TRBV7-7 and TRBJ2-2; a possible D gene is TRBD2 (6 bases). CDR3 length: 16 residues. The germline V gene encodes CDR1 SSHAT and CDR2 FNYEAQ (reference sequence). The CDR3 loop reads CASSLAAGLNTGELFF. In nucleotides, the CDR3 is TGTGCTAGCAGCTTAGCGGCAGGACTCAACACCGGGGAGCTGTTTTTT. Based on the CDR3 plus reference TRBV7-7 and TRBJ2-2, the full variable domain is GAGVSQSPRYKVTKRGQDVTLRCDPISSHATLYWYQQALGQGPEFLTYFNYEAQPDKSGLPSDRFSAERPEGSISTLTIQRTEQRDSAMYRCASSLAAGLNTGELFFGEGSRLTVL.

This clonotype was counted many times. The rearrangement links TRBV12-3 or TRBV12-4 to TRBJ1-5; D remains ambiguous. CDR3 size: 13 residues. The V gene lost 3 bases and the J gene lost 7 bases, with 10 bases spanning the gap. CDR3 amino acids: CASSLMAGQPQHF. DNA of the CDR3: TGTGCCAGCAGTTTGATGGCGGGACAGCCCCAGCATTTT.